This passage covers 20 T cell receptor beta chains from one sample sequenced in a study of TIL therapy for anti-PD-1-resistant metastatic lung cancer. As to time point: pre-treatment sample, taken before nivolumab and TIL therapy. The libraries were made with immunoSEQ v3. The assay was immunoSEQ multiplex PCR, and TCRdb's table has in-frame clones only and misses some. The sample includes about 50,000 clones, 79% of them seen just once. The material sequenced was blood, taken at baseline. These receptors were collected from a woman between 30 and 80 years old with non-small cell lung cancer.

Concerning this clone itself: One end of the junction fails to match germline, which may point to a read error. The chain uses TRBV7-3 and TRBJ2-7; 7 bases are a match to TRBD1. The CDR3 has 14 amino acids. Germline CDR1 is SGHTA and CDR2 is FQGTGA. CDR3 amino acids: CASSLTRDSYEQYF. The CDR3 DNA sequence: TGTGCCAGCAGTTTAACCCGGGACAGTTACGAGCAGTACTTC. The variable domain in full, completed from reference TRBV7-3 and TRBJ2-7, reads GAGVSQTPSNKVTEKGKYVELRCDPISGHTALYWYRQSLGQGPEFLIYFQGTGAADDSGLPNDRFFAVRPEGSVSTLKIQRTERGDSAVYLCASSLTRDSYEQYFGPGTRLTVT.

This clone was detected only once. This chain connects TRBV30 to TRBJ1-4, with D possibly being TRBD1 (5 bases). Germline V gene sequence: CDR1 GTSNPN, CDR2 SVGIG (reference sequence). Trimming left V 2 bases short and J 7 bases short, with 11 bases between. CDR3 length: 13 amino acids. CDR3 bases: TGTGCCTGGAGTTGGGGGGAGGCTGAAAAACTGTTTTTT. Translation gives CAWSWGEAEKLFF.

The rearrangement links TRBV29-1 to TRBJ1-2; 7 bases match TRBD1. Germline CDR1 reads SQVTM; CDR2 reads ANQGSEA. V gave up 4 bases and J gave up 3 bases; unmatched junction bases: 5. CDR3 length equals 13 residues. CDR3 sequence: CSVGTGTDYGYTF. The CDR3 coding sequence is TGCAGCGTTGGCACCGGGACAGACTATGGCTACACCTTC.

This chain joins TRBV9 and TRBJ2-2; 9 bases are shared with TRBD2. The CDR3 has 14 amino acids. Germline-derived CDR1 and CDR2 are SGDLS and YYNGEE. V was pared by 9 bases and J by 4 bases, with 7 bases of the junction left unmatched. CDR3 amino acids: CATRTSEFTGELFF. The CDR3 nucleotides read TGTGCCACCCGGACTAGCGAGTTCACCGGGGAGCTGTTTTTT.

The chain uses TRBV2 and TRBJ1-5; 8 bases line up with TRBD1. Germline trimming cut 2 bases from V and 6 bases from J; bases unmatched to any gene: 3. The CDR3 covers 14 residues. The germline CDR1 and CDR2 sequences are SNHLY and FYNNEI. The CDR3 DNA is TGTGCCAGCAGTGAATTGACAGGGGCTCAGCCCCAGCATTTT. Translation gives CASSELTGAQPQHF.

This clone was detected only a few times. Different DNA sequences within this sample yield the same CDR3. The chain employs TRBV5-1 and TRBJ2-7, with 12 nucleotides matching TRBD2. CDR3 size: 15 residues. Germline V lookup: CDR1 SGHRS, CDR2 YFSETQ. V shed 0 bases, J shed 3 bases, and the junction held 1 base outside the gene matches. In DNA form, the CDR3 reads TGCGCCAGCAGCTTGGGGACTAGCGGGGACTACGAGCAGTACTTC. It translates to CASSLGTSGDYEQYF. The complete variable domain, with remaining parts taken from reference TRBV5-1 and TRBJ2-7, reads KAGVTQTPRYLIKTRGQQVTLSCSPISGHRSVSWYQQTPGQGLQFLFEYFSETQRNKGNFPGRFSGRQFSNSRSEMNVSTLELGDSALYLCASSLGTSGDYEQYFGPGTRLTVT.

The J gene is TRBJ2-2, the V gene TRBV27; 10 bases are shared with TRBD2. V dropped 8 bases and J dropped 3; count of bases not matched to a gene: 9. The germline V gene encodes CDR1 MNHEY and CDR2 SMNVEV (reference sequence). There are 16 residues in the CDR3. CDR3 nucleotides: TGTGCCAGCGGCCAAGGGACTAGCGCGTACACCGGGGAGCTGTTTTTT. Amino acid sequence: CASGQGTSAYTGELFF.

The chain carries TRBV5-6 and TRBJ1-2, with 7 bases that match TRBD1. Germline assignment: CDR1 SGHDT and CDR2 YYEEEE. The CDR3 extends over 15 amino acids. V lost 1 base, J lost 4 bases, and 7 bases stayed unmatched. The CDR3 coding sequence is TGTGCCAGCAGCTTGCCCCAGGGGGGAGGCTATGGCTACACCTTC. The encoded protein is CASSLPQGGGYGYTF. The variable domain in full, completed from reference TRBV5-6 and TRBJ1-2, reads DAGVTQSPTHLIKTRGQQVTLRCSPKSGHDTVSWYQQALGQGPQFIFQYYEEEERQRGNFPDRFSGHQFPNYSSELNVNALLLGDSALYLCASSLPQGGGYGYTFGSGTRLTVV.

The chain couples TRBV19 to TRBJ2-5; D is possibly TRBD1 (5 bases). Looked up from germline, CDR1 is LNHDA and CDR2 is SQIVND (reference sequence). The CDR3 has 17 amino acids. Trimming pared 1 base from V and 5 bases from J, leaving 20 bases between. Written as DNA, the CDR3 is TGTGCCAGTAGTATAGCCCACCTCGACTCCAGGGTCGAGACCCAGTACTTC. It encodes CASSIAHLDSRVETQYF.

The chain joins TRBV19 to TRBJ2-3; possibly TRBD2 for D (6 bases). CDR3 length: 16 residues. The germline V gene has CDR1 LNHDA and CDR2 SQIVND (reference sequence). Trimming took off 4 bases at V and 3 bases at J, with 17 bases between the two ends. CDR3 nucleotides: TGTGCCAGTAGTACCTCCCACGGGAGTGGGACAGATACGCAGTATTTT. This translates into CASSTSHGSGTDTQYF.

The chain joins TRBV25-1 to TRBJ2-1, with unresolved D. Germline CDR1 and CDR2: MGHDK and SYGVNS. The CDR3 contains 16 residues. Trimming left V 0 bases short and J 2 bases short, with 11 bases between. CDR3 sequence (DNA): TGTGCCAGCAGTGAATACAGAGGCCCCCCCTACAATGAGCAGTTCTTC. Its translation: CASSEYRGPPYNEQFF.

The rearrangement uses TRBV4-3 and TRBJ2-2; TRBD1 agrees at 7 bases. Germline V CDR1 and CDR2: LGHNA, YSLEER. V lost 3 bases, J lost 5 bases, and 9 bases stayed unmatched. CDR3 length: 16 amino acids. The CDR3 sequence is CASSHPMTGRTGELFF. In nucleotides, the CDR3 is TGCGCCAGCAGCCACCCGATGACAGGGCGAACCGGGGAGCTGTTTTTT.

DNA for the CDR3: TGTGCCAGCAGCTCCGTAACCCAGGGTAGGCGGCGAAACACTGAAGCTTTCTTT. The encoded protein is CASSSVTQGRRRNTEAFF. The V and J genes are TRBV11-2 and TRBJ1-1; weak D call: TRBD1 (5 bases). The CDR3 runs 18 residues. With 4 bases removed from V and 2 bases from J, the gap between germline ends came to 23 bases. Germline V CDR1 and CDR2: SGHAT, FQNNGV. The variable domain in full, completed from reference TRBV11-2 and TRBJ1-1, reads EAGVAQSPRYKIIEKRQSVAFWCNPISGHATLYWYQQILGQGPKLLIQFQNNGVVDDSQLPKDRFSAERLKGVDSTLKIQPAKLEDSAVYLCASSSVTQGRRRNTEAFFGQGTRLTVV.

The chain has TRBV21-1 and TRBJ2-7; the DNA was not used to check the table's D call, TRBD1. TRBV21-1 is reported as a pseudogene. This CDR3 contains 15 residues. The CDR3 DNA is TGTGCCAGCAGCTCGCGCAGGACAGACCCCTACGAGCAGTACTTC. This gives the protein CASSSRRTDPYEQYF.

Only one count was recorded for this clone. This rearrangement joins TRBV7-9 to TRBJ2-2, with D perhaps assigned TRBD1 or TRBD2 (6 bases each). CDR1 SEHNR and CDR2 FQNEAQ come from the germline V gene (reference sequence). The CDR3 runs 15 residues. V shed 3 bases and J shed 2 bases, with 10 bases lying between them. The CDR3 sequence: CASSFGGPNTGELFF. CDR3 nucleotide sequence: TGTGCCAGCAGCTTTGGGGGGCCTAACACCGGGGAGCTGTTTTTT. Full variable domain (outside the CDR3, taken from reference TRBV7-9 and TRBJ2-2): DTGVSQNPRHKITKRGQNVTFRCDPISEHNRLYWYRQTLGQGPEFLTYFQNEAQLEKSRLLSDRFSAERPKGSFSTLEIQRTEQGDSAMYLCASSFGGPNTGELFFGEGSRLTVL.

The V call is TRBV6-6, the J call TRBJ2-7, with 7 bases fitting TRBD1. V shed 0 bases and J 4 bases; nucleotides not matched to a gene: 9. This CDR3 has 16 amino acids. The germline V gene encodes CDR1 MNHNY and CDR2 SVGAGI (reference sequence). CDR3 bases: TGTGCCAGCAGTTACTCGGCGACAGGGTCTGGGTACGAGCAGTACTTC. This codes for CASSYSATGSGYEQYF.

This sequence joins TRBV6-6 and TRBJ1-6, with TRBD1 as a possible D gene (6 bases). This CDR3 is 15 amino acids long. V shed 0 bases and J shed 7 bases, with 10 bases lying between them. Germline CDR1 reads MNHNY; CDR2 reads SVGAGI (reference sequence). This CDR3 is CASSYSRGLNSPLHF. CDR3 coding DNA: TGTGCCAGCAGTTACTCACGGGGGCTGAATTCACCCCTCCACTTT.

This clone was detected only a few times. V is TRBV2 and J is TRBJ2-7, with TRBD2 as a possible D gene (5 bases). Trimming took off 8 bases at V and 6 bases at J, with 11 bases between the two ends. Germline V gene data show CDR1 as SNHLY and CDR2 as FYNNEI. The CDR3 runs 11 residues. CDR3 residues: CASYRRSEQYF. The CDR3 DNA reads as TGTGCCAGCTATCGGAGGTCCGAGCAGTACTTC.

The chain has TRBV15 and TRBJ2-7, with D hard to call. The CDR3 has 13 residues. Germline V gene lookup returns CDR1 LNHNV and CDR2 YYDKDF (reference sequence). The V end lost 6 bases, the J end lost 3 bases, and 12 bases lay between the germline ends. CDR3 loop: CATRWAEGYEQYF. The CDR3 bases are TGTGCCACCAGGTGGGCCGAAGGCTACGAGCAGTACTTC.

This chain links TRBV2 with TRBJ2-1; 7 nucleotides align to TRBD1. The CDR3 has 15 amino acids. Germline CDR1 reads SNHLY; CDR2 reads FYNNEI. V gave up 1 base and J gave up 0 bases; unmatched junction bases: 0. The CDR3 loop is CASSEDRGSYNEQFF. In nucleotides, the CDR3 is TGTGCCAGCAGTGAAGACAGGGGCTCCTACAATGAGCAGTTCTTC.